This T cell receptor (beta chain) was sequenced for a study of blood T cell repertoires in COVID-19. Study-wide context: Italy, Spain and the United States were the sources of the convalescent and acute COVID-19 samples.

Participants were aged about 18 to 100 years from about two dozen US areas. The ends lost 2 bases at V and 6 bases at J; junction bases unmatched: 15. The CDR3 has 18 residues. The germline CDR1 and CDR2 sequences are MNHEY and SMNVEV (reference sequence). Here immunoSEQ multiplex PCR was the method, and the copy in TCRdb shows in-frame clones only, minus some. The sample yields more than 150,000 clones, around 80% seen once. The chain joins TRBV27 to TRBJ2-2, with 7 bases lining up with TRBD2. This clonotype originated in a man aged 55 to 70 who had been exposed to COVID-19. Sequenced input: PBMCs or T cells enriched from blood (not recorded which). The DNA for the CDR3 is TGTGCCAGCAGTTTAAGTTTCTGGGGAGGGCCCTCGGCCGGGGAGCTGTTTTTT. Protein: CASSLSFWGGPSAGELFF.